Presented here are 24 T cell receptor beta chains from one specimen sequenced in a study of cytomegalovirus exposure and HLA in healthy donors. Vbeta (60) and Jbeta (13) primers were used in the PCR. Produced via immunoSEQ multiplex PCR; TCRdb's table is partial and in-frame only. The sample lists about 150,000 clones, over 70% occurring once. The specimen was PBMCs. These receptor sequences come from a man younger than 45 in good health and CMV-seropositive.

The chain recombines TRBV4-2 with TRBJ2-1, with TRBD2 as a possible D gene (6 bases). CDR1 is LGHNA, CDR2 YNFKEQ, per germline. Trimming pared 0 bases from V and 4 bases from J, leaving 16 bases between. The CDR3 has 17 residues. CDR3 in DNA: TGTGCCAGCAGCCAAGAGGTCTTCGGCGGGGTATACAATGAGCAGTTCTTC. Translating gives CASSQEVFGGVYNEQFF.

V is TRBV5-4 and J is TRBJ2-3, with TRBD2 matching over 11 bases. The CDR3 length is 15 residues. V dropped 3 bases and J dropped 7; count of bases not matched to a gene: 7. CDR1 is SGHNT, CDR2 YYREEE, per germline (reference sequence). CDR3 loop: CASSSGTSGTNTQYF. CDR3 DNA: TGTGCCAGCAGCTCTGGGACTAGCGGCACGAATACGCAGTATTTT.

This chain joins TRBV27 and TRBJ2-6, with D uncertain. The CDR3 consists of 14 residues. Germline V lookup: CDR1 MNHEY, CDR2 SMNVEV (reference sequence). Trimming cost V 6 bases and J 1 base, with 7 bases left between them. The CDR3 nucleotides read TGTGCCAGCAGACACCGATCTGGGGCCAACGTCCTGACTTTC. It encodes CASRHRSGANVLTF.

The CDR3: CASSQEVVPGSGNTIYF. The CDR3 DNA sequence: TGTGCCAGCAGCCAAGAAGTGGTGCCAGGGTCTGGAAACACCATATATTTT. The chain is built from TRBV4-2 and TRBJ1-3; D is possibly TRBD1 (5 bases). CDR3 length: 17 residues. Germline V gene sequence: CDR1 LGHNA, CDR2 YNFKEQ. Trimming removed 0 bases at V and 1 base at J, with 13 bases between.

As regards this clone: At one of its ends the junction is not consistent with the germline gene, which may arise from a read error. The rearrangement uses TRBV27 and TRBJ2-1; TRBD2 matches 8 bases. Germline assignment: CDR1 MNHEY and CDR2 SMNVEV (reference sequence). CDR3 length: 14 amino acids. CDR3 sequence reads: CASSRRVAGPYLVF. For the CDR3, the DNA is TGTGCCAGCAGTCGACGGGTAGCGGGGCCCTACCTGGTCTTC.

Points on this clone: Within the sample, other DNA sequences also encode this same CDR3. The CDR3 DNA sequence: TGTGCCAGCAGCCCGGACAGGGGGTCCTACGAGCAGTACTTC. Encoded protein: CASSPDRGSYEQYF. The chain links TRBV5-4 to TRBJ2-7, with 10 positions matching TRBD1. The CDR3 runs 14 residues. Germline V lookup: CDR1 SGHNT, CDR2 YYREEE (reference sequence). The V gene end was trimmed by 4 bases and the J gene end by 1 base; junction bases not matched to a gene: 2.

On this clone itself: This sample includes further DNA sequences coding for the same CDR3. This chain connects TRBV6-5 to TRBJ2-5, with D possibly being TRBD2 (7 bases). Germline V CDR1 and CDR2: MNHEY, SVGAGI. The CDR3 sequence is 14 residues long. Between the trimmed V and J ends, which lost 2 bases and 5 bases, there was a span of 12 bases. The CDR3 protein is CASSYGGGGETQYF. For the CDR3, the DNA is TGTGCCAGCAGTTACGGGGGAGGGGGTGAGACCCAGTACTTC.

This chain joins TRBV10-1 and TRBJ2-5; tentatively, D is TRBD2 (6 bases). This CDR3 region has 12 residues. The V gene lost 8 bases and the J gene lost 0 bases, with 7 bases spanning the gap. In germline, CDR1 is WNHNN, CDR2 SYGVQD (reference sequence). In nucleotides, the CDR3 is TGCGCCAGCGGGGACTACCAAGAGACCCAGTACTTC. It codes for CASGDYQETQYF.

The chain is built from TRBV30 and TRBJ2-1, with TRBD2 identical over 8 bases. Germline CDR1 GTSNPN, CDR2 SVGIG (reference sequence). This CDR3 has 13 residues. The ends lost 5 bases at V and 8 bases at J; junction bases unmatched: 8. The CDR3: CAWLSGSRDEQFF. Here the CDR3 DNA reads TGTGCCTGGTTAAGCGGGAGTAGGGATGAGCAGTTCTTC.

With regard to this clone: Other nucleotide sequences from this sample produce the same CDR3. CDR3 DNA: TGTGCCAGCAGCTTGGGCCGGGGAAGCTACGAGCAGTACTTC. Translated, it gives CASSLGRGSYEQYF. This chain uses TRBV5-6 with TRBJ2-7; D perhaps matches TRBD2 (5 bases). The CDR3 spans 14 residues. Germline values: CDR1 SGHDT, CDR2 YYEEEE. V was trimmed by 0 bases and J by 3 bases, leaving 10 bases between them.

This rearrangement joins TRBV2 to TRBJ1-4, with D possibly being TRBD1 (6 bases). V shed 5 bases and J shed 0 bases, with 13 bases lying between them. Germline CDR1 and CDR2: SNHLY and FYNNEI. The CDR3 extends over 16 amino acids. The CDR3 coding sequence is TGTGCCAGCAGTCTAGGGACACCAGCAACTAATGAAAAACTGTTTTTT. Amino acids: CASSLGTPATNEKLFF.

The genes are TRBV27 and TRBJ2-1; tentatively, D is TRBD2 (6 bases). The V and J ends lost 3 bases and 4 bases respectively, with 13 bases between them. The CDR3 totals 15 residues. Germline-derived CDR1 and CDR2 are MNHEY and SMNVEV (reference sequence). The CDR3 loop reads CASSLLGGKYNEQFF. CDR3 in DNA: TGTGCCAGCAGTTTGCTGGGGGGAAAATACAATGAGCAGTTCTTC.

The rearrangement links TRBV6-5 to TRBJ2-5; perhaps TRBD1 as D (6 bases). TRBJ2-7 matches the DNA end more closely, so the J call is doubtful. The CDR3 sequence is 15 residues long. Germline assignment: CDR1 MNHEY and CDR2 SVGAGI. The CDR3 region has the DNA TGTGCCAGCAGTTACTCGCAGGGGCTGATCTACGAGCAGTACTTC. Translation gives CASSYSQGLIYEQYF.

The chain couples TRBV7-6 to TRBJ2-1; 7 positions match TRBD2. From germline, CDR1 is SGHVS and CDR2 FNYEAQ. Unmatched junction bases numbered 17, after V lost 1 base and J lost 5 bases. The CDR3 has 19 amino acids. CDR3 residues: CASSLVSSVAGLWNNEQFF. In DNA form, the CDR3 reads TGTGCCAGCAGCTTAGTATCGTCGGTAGCGGGTCTTTGGAACAATGAGCAGTTCTTC.

The chain is built from TRBV18 and TRBJ2-2; D gene ambiguous. The V gene's germline CDR1 is KGHSH and CDR2 LQKENI. Trimming shortened V by 2 bases and J by 5 bases, and 6 bases separated the two germline ends. The CDR3 sequence is 13 residues long. CDR3 region: CASSPSVTGELFF. The CDR3 bases are TGTGCCAGCTCACCATCAGTTACCGGGGAGCTGTTTTTT.

The gene calls are TRBV15 and TRBJ2-5, with TRBD2 matching over 10 bases. Germline trimming cut 2 bases from V and 1 base from J; bases unmatched to any gene: 4. The CDR3 is made up of 16 amino acids. Looked up from germline, CDR1 is LNHNV and CDR2 is YYDKDF (reference sequence). The CDR3 here is CATSRSGLAAQETQYF. The CDR3 bases are TGTGCCACCAGCAGAAGCGGACTAGCGGCCCAAGAGACCCAGTACTTC.

Here the CDR3 reads CASSQEIAGGHYEQYF. CDR3 sequence (DNA): TGTGCCAGCAGCCAGGAAATAGCGGGAGGGCACTACGAGCAGTACTTC. V gene TRBV5-5 combines with J gene TRBJ2-7; 11 nucleotides line up with TRBD2. CDR3 length equals 16 residues. V lost 4 bases and J lost 3; bases outside the gene matches: 9. Germline V CDR1 and CDR2: SGHKS, YYEKEE (reference sequence).

The CDR3 sequence: CASSLTREATGELFF. The CDR3 DNA reads TGCGCCAGCAGCCTCACCCGGGAGGCCACCGGGGAGCTGTTTTTT. The genes are TRBV4-1 and TRBJ2-2, with TRBD2 matching over 7 bases. J was trimmed by 4 bases and V by 4 bases; bases with no gene match: 6. Germline CDR1 and CDR2: MGHRA and YSYEKL. This CDR3 region has 15 residues.

The chain links TRBV2 to TRBJ2-1; a weak D match, TRBD2 (6 bases). Per germline, CDR1 SNHLY and CDR2 FYNNEI. Trimming removed 10 bases from V and 5 bases from J, with 21 bases in between. The CDR3 totals 15 residues. The CDR3 loop is CATGERELLDNEQFF. The CDR3 DNA sequence: TGTGCCACGGGGGAACGGGAGTTATTGGACAATGAGCAGTTCTTC. Filled out from reference TRBV2 and TRBJ2-1, the complete variable domain reads EPEVTQTPSHQVTQMGQEVILRCVPISNHLYFYWYRQILGQKVEFLVSFYNNEISEKSEIFDDQFSVERPDGSNFTLKIRSTKLEDSAMYFCATGERELLDNEQFFGPGTRLTVL.

The rearrangement joins TRBV7-8 to TRBJ1-5; D is undetermined. Germline values: CDR1 SGHVS, CDR2 FQNEAQ. Deletions cut 5 bases from V and 2 bases from J, with 13 bases between. The CDR3 length is 15 residues. The CDR3 region has the DNA TGTGCCAGCAGCCGTCACAGCTTGGGCAATCAGCCCCAGCATTTT. Protein sequence: CASSRHSLGNQPQHF.

J is TRBJ1-1 and V is TRBV28; tentatively, D is TRBD1 (6 bases). The CDR3 consists of 14 residues. Trimming took 3 bases from V and 0 from J, leaving 8 bases between them. Germline V gene data show CDR1 as MDHEN and CDR2 as SYDVKM. The DNA for the CDR3 is TGTGCCAGCAGTTTCAGGGGAATGAACACTGAAGCTTTCTTT. It codes for CASSFRGMNTEAFF.

The sample holds one count of this clone. The V call is TRBV19, the J call TRBJ2-1; 8 nucleotides match TRBD2. V trimming: 1 base; J trimming: 1 base; junction bases outside the gene matches: 3. This CDR3 comprises 16 residues. The germline V gene encodes CDR1 LNHDA and CDR2 SQIVND (reference sequence). The CDR3 spells CASSIGSSGSYNEQFF. CDR3 DNA: TGTGCCAGTAGTATAGGGTCTAGCGGGTCCTACAATGAGCAGTTCTTC.

This clone has only one observation. The chain uses TRBV30 and TRBJ2-7; TRBD2 might be the D (5 bases). V shed 1 base and J shed 7 bases, with 5 bases lying between them. Germline CDR1 GTSNPN, CDR2 SVGIG (reference sequence). This CDR3 contains 10 residues. The DNA of the CDR3 is TGTGCCTGGAGTGGCGGGGAGCAGTACTTC. This encodes CAWSGGEQYF.

The rearrangement joins TRBV2 to TRBJ1-1; TRBD1 matches at 7 bases. The CDR3 is made up of 13 amino acids. The germline gives CDR1 SNHLY, CDR2 FYNNEI. V shed 6 bases and J 6 bases; nucleotides not matched to a gene: 7. The chain's CDR3 is CASSAMTGPEAFF. In DNA, the CDR3 is TGTGCCAGCAGCGCGATGACAGGGCCTGAAGCTTTCTTT.